This passage covers 19 T cell receptor beta chains from one sample sequenced in a study of blood T cell repertoires in COVID-19. Generated by immunoSEQ multiplex PCR, the TCRdb table keeps only in-frame clones and is missing some. The sample consists of tens of thousands of clones, about 91% of them appearing once. The sample comprised peripheral blood. These receptor sequences come from a man between 45 and 60 years old with active COVID-19.

The genes are TRBV5-4 and TRBJ2-7; perhaps TRBD1 as D (5 bases). This CDR3 spans 14 amino acids. V lost 4 bases, J lost 7 bases, and 18 bases lay in between. CDR1 SGHNT and CDR2 YYREEE come from the germline V gene (reference sequence). CDR3 in amino acids: CASSPQTDSREQYF. The CDR3 coding sequence is TGTGCCAGCAGCCCGCAGACAGATTCGAGGGAGCAGTACTTC.

The chain combines TRBV5-4 with TRBJ2-7; 10 nucleotides line up with TRBD1. Germline CDR1 is SGHNT and CDR2 is YYREEE (reference sequence). The CDR3 has 14 residues. The trim removed 0 bases at V and 9 bases at J, leaving 6 bases unmatched. This CDR3 reads CASSLGGQGQGQYF. CDR3 coding DNA: TGTGCCAGCAGCTTGGGGGGACAGGGGCAGGGGCAGTACTTC.

The V and J genes are TRBV14 and TRBJ1-2; no clear D. The CDR3 extends over 13 amino acids. Germline V gives CDR1 SGHDN, CDR2 FVKESK. V gave up 0 bases and J gave up 2 bases, with 4 bases separating them. The CDR3: CASSQDYNYGYTF. The CDR3 nucleotides read TGTGCCAGCAGCCAAGACTACAACTATGGCTACACCTTC.

The chain is built from TRBV19 and TRBJ2-6; 7 positions agree with TRBD2. CDR1 LNHDA and CDR2 SQIVND come from the germline V gene (reference sequence). The CDR3 runs 17 residues. The V segment lost 9 bases and the J segment 7 bases; nucleotides outside the gene matches: 18. Here the CDR3 reads CARLLKQRGQDANVLTF. DNA for the CDR3: TGTGCCAGGCTACTTAAACAGCGGGGCCAAGATGCCAACGTCCTGACTTTC.

The gene calls are TRBV6-5 and TRBJ2-7, with 10 positions matching TRBD1. V was pared by 6 bases and J by 2 bases, with 7 bases of the junction left unmatched. In germline, CDR1 is MNHEY, CDR2 SVGAGI. This CDR3 has 15 residues. DNA of the CDR3: TGTGCCAGCAGGTACCGGGACAGGGGCCCCTACGAGCAGTACTTC. It yields the protein CASRYRDRGPYEQYF.

The count of this clone is one. The genes are TRBV30 and TRBJ2-7, with D perhaps TRBD2 (5 bases). In germline, CDR1 is GTSNPN, CDR2 SVGIG (reference sequence). The CDR3 is made up of 14 amino acids. V lost 4 bases and J lost 7, with 20 bases in between. CDR3 sequence: CAWTTGERAGEQYF. The CDR3 nucleotides are TGTGCCTGGACCACCGGGGAGAGGGCAGGAGAGCAGTACTTC.

The chain uses TRBV27 and TRBJ1-6; no clear D. In germline, CDR1 is MNHEY, CDR2 SMNVEV (reference sequence). Trimming cost V 6 bases and J 5 bases, with 14 bases left between them. The CDR3 is made up of 15 amino acids. CDR3 in amino acids: CASSPLGVNNSPLHF. The CDR3 nucleotides are TGTGCCAGCAGCCCCCTCGGAGTGAATAATTCACCCCTCCACTTT.

The genes are TRBV29-1 and TRBJ2-1; possible D gene TRBD2, 6 bases. Trimming left V 4 bases short and J 7 bases short, with 14 bases between. CDR3 length equals 13 residues. Germline V lookup: CDR1 SQVTM, CDR2 ANQGSEA. The CDR3 DNA reads as TGCAGCGTTGTCGGGAGACGGGGTAATGAGCAGTTCTTC. Protein product: CSVVGRRGNEQFF.

The chain is built from TRBV24-1 and TRBJ1-2, with D possibly TRBD1 on 6 matching bases. V lost 5 bases to trimming and J lost 10 bases, with 16 bases between them. Germline V gives CDR1 KGHDR, CDR2 SFDVKD. This CDR3 contains 13 residues. The CDR3 sequence is CATSATGSVIYTF. The CDR3, as DNA: TGTGCCACCAGTGCTACAGGGTCGGTCATCTACACCTTC.

This chain uses TRBV7-2 with TRBJ2-7, with TRBD2 identical over 9 bases. V shed 4 bases, J shed 2 bases, and the junction held 3 bases outside the gene matches. The CDR3 length is 14 residues. The germline gives CDR1 SGHTA, CDR2 FQGNSA. The CDR3 reads CASSSTSGTYEQYF. The CDR3 nucleotides read TGTGCCAGCAGCTCGACTAGCGGTACCTACGAGCAGTACTTC. The variable domain in full, completed from reference TRBV7-2 and TRBJ2-7, reads GAGVSQSPSNKVTEKGKDVELRCDPISGHTALYWYRQSLGQGLEFLIYFQGNSAPDKSGLPSDRFSAERTGGSVSTLTIQRTQQEDSAVYLCASSSTSGTYEQYFGPGTRLTVT.

The J gene is TRBJ1-2, the V gene TRBV6-5; 8 nucleotides agree with TRBD1. CDR1 is MNHEY and CDR2 is SVGAGI in the germline V gene. J was trimmed by 6 bases and V by 7 bases; bases with no gene match: 10. CDR3 length equals 14 residues. The CDR3 DNA reads TGTGCCAGCACAGGAGGCAGGGGGCCGAATGGCTACACCTTC. Translated, it gives CASTGGRGPNGYTF.

The chain joins TRBV10-3 to TRBJ2-3, with D possibly being TRBD1 (6 bases). V was pared by 3 bases and J by 0 bases, with 13 bases between. Germline-derived CDR1 and CDR2 are ENHRY and SYGVKD. This CDR3 comprises 16 residues. The CDR3 sequence is CAISEFGQTSTDTQYF. The CDR3 bases are TGTGCCATCAGTGAATTTGGACAGACTAGCACAGATACGCAGTATTTT.

This chain joins TRBV25-1 and TRBJ1-2; TRBD1 matches 9 bases. The V gene's germline CDR1 is MGHDK and CDR2 SYGVNS. Trimming took 10 bases from V and 6 from J; bases not matched to a gene: 6. This CDR3 has 12 residues. CDR3 DNA: TGTGCCATGCCGGGACAGGGCCATGGCTACACCTTC. Its translation: CAMPGQGHGYTF.

CDR3: CASSSIQEGAGNTIYF. CDR3 in DNA: TGTGCCAGCAGTTCAATACAGGAAGGAGCTGGAAACACCATATATTTT. This rearrangement joins TRBV27 to TRBJ1-3; perhaps TRBD1 as D (5 bases). Germline V lookup: CDR1 MNHEY, CDR2 SMNVEV (reference sequence). There are 16 residues in the CDR3. Trimming pared 4 bases from V and 2 bases from J, leaving 15 bases between.

The rearrangement joins TRBV18 to TRBJ2-7; the D gene is possibly TRBD1 (6 bases). The V and J ends lost 0 bases and 4 bases respectively, with 13 bases between them. The germline CDR1 and CDR2 sequences are KGHSH and LQKENI. The CDR3 consists of 15 residues. The CDR3 loop reads CASSPPKVTGYEQYF. CDR3 nucleotide sequence: TGTGCCAGCTCACCACCGAAGGTAACAGGGTACGAGCAGTACTTC.

The CDR3 DNA follows: TGTGCCAGCAGGCCTAGTGGGGGGGGATCGAACACTGAAGCTTTCTTT. Translating it yields CASRPSGGGSNTEAFF. This rearrangement joins TRBV11-2 to TRBJ1-1; a possible D gene is TRBD1 (5 bases). V dropped 6 bases and J dropped 1 base, with 18 bases sitting between them. The germline V gene encodes CDR1 SGHAT and CDR2 FQNNGV. The CDR3 consists of 16 residues.

The V gene is TRBV30, the J gene TRBJ2-5, with 7 bases fitting TRBD2. CDR1 GTSNPN and CDR2 SVGIG come from the germline V gene (reference sequence). This CDR3 is 14 amino acids long. V gave up 0 bases and J gave up 5 bases; unmatched junction bases: 6. The CDR3 DNA reads TGTGCCTGGAGTGTATGGGGGGGAGGGGAGACCCAGTACTTC. Translation gives CAWSVWGGGETQYF.

The chain links TRBV29-1 to TRBJ1-2; 7 positions match TRBD1. The J segment lost 1 base and the V segment lost 4 bases, leaving 3 bases of the junction unmatched. CDR1 and CDR2 from the germline V gene are SQVTM and ANQGSEA. CDR3 length: 13 residues. DNA of the CDR3: TGCAGCGTTGTATCAGGGGGTAACTATGGCTACACCTTC. Translated, it gives CSVVSGGNYGYTF.

The chain recombines TRBV18 with TRBJ2-7; tentatively, D is TRBD1 (6 bases). This CDR3 has 14 amino acids. Germline V CDR1 and CDR2: KGHSH, LQKENI. Trimming cost V 4 bases and J 2 bases, with 12 bases left between them. DNA for the CDR3: TGTGCCAGCTCACTCCGTAGGACAGCCTACGAGCAGTACTTC. This translates into CASSLRRTAYEQYF.